A single sample gave rise to the 29 T cell receptor beta chains below, sequenced in a study of T cell responses to AZD1222 COVID-19 vaccine. Sequencing used immunoSEQ multiplex PCR; TCRdb keeps in-frame clones, though not all of them. Of 130,000 to 150,000 clones in the sample, 93% are singletons; the top ten hold 12%. The input for sequencing was peripheral blood, taken after recovery from COVID-19. The source is an adult who had recovered from COVID-19.

This sequence joins TRBV3-1 (or the pseudogene TRBV3-2) and TRBJ1-1; D remains ambiguous. The V gene's germline CDR1 is LGHDT and CDR2 YNNKEL (reference sequence). The CDR3 sequence is 15 residues long. V lost 1 base to trimming and J lost 0 bases, with 9 bases between them. The DNA of the CDR3 is TGTGCCAGCAGCCAAGCGGGATCCCTGAACACTGAAGCTTTCTTT. This gives the protein CASSQAGSLNTEAFF.

A single count supports this clone. This sequence joins TRBV7-9 and TRBJ2-1; D may be TRBD2 (5 bases). V gave up 8 bases and J gave up 12 bases, with 23 bases separating them. This CDR3 is built from 14 residues. Germline assignment: CDR1 SEHNR and CDR2 FQNEAQ (reference sequence). The CDR3 DNA reads TGTGCCAGCCAATTTATTTCTGCCCGTCGGGGGCAGTTCTTC. Translation: CASQFISARRGQFF.

In this sample, this clone turned up a few times. This chain uses TRBV11-2 with TRBJ2-7, with 8 bases identical to TRBD1. V lost 0 bases to trimming and J lost 4 bases; unmatched junction nucleotides: 11. CDR3 length equals 17 residues. Germline values: CDR1 SGHAT, CDR2 FQNNGV. The CDR3 spells CASSLDVLGQDRYEQYF. CDR3 bases: TGTGCCAGCAGCTTAGATGTACTGGGACAGGACAGGTACGAGCAGTACTTC.

The V and J genes are TRBV6-1 and TRBJ1-6, with TRBD1 matching 11 bases. After removal of 4 bases from V and 10 bases from J, the junction contained 9 bases not matched to a gene. Germline V lookup: CDR1 MNHNS, CDR2 SASEGT. The CDR3 runs to 16 residues. The CDR3 region is CASSASPGQGDSPLHF. As DNA, the CDR3 is TGTGCCAGCAGTGCATCCCCGGGACAGGGGGACTCACCCCTCCACTTT.

CDR3 sequence reads: CARGRDRGRRITEAFF. CDR3 bases: TGTGCCAGGGGCCGGGACAGGGGGAGACGGATCACTGAAGCTTTCTTT. The chain is built from TRBV27 and TRBJ1-1, with TRBD1 matching 11 bases. The CDR3 is made up of 16 amino acids. V lost 9 bases to trimming and J lost 4 bases; unmatched junction nucleotides: 13. CDR1 is MNHEY, CDR2 SMNVEV, per germline (reference sequence).

The rearrangement joins TRBV27 to TRBJ2-7; D is undetermined. Germline V gene sequence: CDR1 MNHEY, CDR2 SMNVEV (reference sequence). The CDR3 is 13 residues long. V was clipped by 1 base and J by 6 bases, with 10 bases between them. CDR3 amino acids: CASSLYGIGEQYF. The CDR3 region has the DNA TGTGCCAGCAGTTTATATGGGATAGGCGAGCAGTACTTC.

The rearrangement links TRBV29-1 to TRBJ2-1; D perhaps matches TRBD2 (5 bases). V lost 4 bases and J 1 base, leaving 5 bases between the germline ends. There are 12 residues in the CDR3. Looked up from germline, CDR1 is SQVTM and CDR2 is ANQGSEA. The CDR3: CSVGLSYNEQFF. DNA of the CDR3: TGCAGCGTTGGACTATCCTACAATGAGCAGTTCTTC.

The chain combines TRBV19 with TRBJ2-7, with 7 bases matching TRBD1. Germline V CDR1 and CDR2: LNHDA, SQIVND (reference sequence). CDR3 length: 15 residues. After removal of 6 bases from V and 2 bases from J, the junction contained 10 bases not matched to a gene. The CDR3 DNA is TGTGCCAGTAGCAGCCGACAGGGTTCAACCTACGAGCAGTACTTC. This translates into CASSSRQGSTYEQYF.

This chain uses TRBV2 with TRBJ2-5; possible D gene TRBD2, 5 bases. This CDR3 comprises 15 residues. Germline V gene data show CDR1 as SNHLY and CDR2 as FYNNEI. The V end was cut by 5 bases, the J end by 1 base, with 14 bases between. Here the CDR3 reads CASSKRTPPQETQYF. The CDR3 nucleotides read TGTGCCAGCAGTAAACGGACTCCACCCCAAGAGACCCAGTACTTC.

For the CDR3, the DNA is TGTGCCAGCAGCCACCGCGGCGGGGGCAACAATGAGCAGTTCTTC. It encodes CASSHRGGGNNEQFF. J is TRBJ2-1 and V is TRBV6-2 or TRBV6-3, with D maybe TRBD2 (7 bases). This CDR3 has 15 amino acids. Germline V gives CDR1 MNHEY, CDR2 SVGEGT. V was clipped by 6 bases and J by 5 bases, with 17 bases between them.

The rearrangement joins TRBV30 to TRBJ1-2; 8 bases match TRBD1. Germline trimming cut 3 bases from V and 8 bases from J; bases unmatched to any gene: 5. This CDR3 contains 12 residues. Germline V gene lookup returns CDR1 GTSNPN and CDR2 SVGIG (reference sequence). The CDR3 spells CAWRGTGYGYTF. The CDR3 DNA reads as TGTGCCTGGAGAGGGACAGGTTACGGCTACACCTTC. The full variable domain, completed using reference TRBV30 and TRBJ1-2, is SQTIHQWPATLVQPVGSPLSLECTVEGTSNPNLYWYRQAAGRGLQLLFYSVGIGQISSEVPQNLSASRPQDRQFILSSKKLLLSDSGFYLCAWRGTGYGYTFGSGTRLTVV.

The rearrangement links TRBV19 to TRBJ1-2; 9 bases agree with TRBD1. The length of the CDR3 is 13 residues. V lost 6 bases to trimming and J lost 6 bases; unmatched junction nucleotides: 5. Germline CDR1 reads LNHDA; CDR2 reads SQIVND (reference sequence). The CDR3 loop reads CASSRGQGDGYTF. CDR3 bases: TGTGCCAGTAGCCGGGGACAGGGCGATGGCTACACCTTC.

The chain links TRBV9 to TRBJ2-7; no clear D gene. Trimming left V 0 bases short and J 2 bases short, with 18 bases between. This CDR3 contains 17 residues. Germline V lookup: CDR1 SGDLS, CDR2 YYNGEE. This CDR3 is CASSVDARRLPPYEQYF. The CDR3, as DNA: TGTGCCAGCAGCGTAGACGCCCGCCGGCTACCTCCCTACGAGCAGTACTTC. The whole variable domain, remainder taken from reference TRBV9 and TRBJ2-7, is DSGVTQTPKHLITATGQRVTLRCSPRSGDLSVYWYQQSLDQGLQFLIQYYNGEERAKGNILERFSAQQFPDLHSELNLSSLELGDSALYFCASSVDARRLPPYEQYFGPGTRLTVT.

The chain uses TRBV3-1 (or the pseudogene TRBV3-2) and TRBJ2-1; D unclear. The CDR3 length is 16 residues. Trimming pared 4 bases from V and 1 base from J, leaving 14 bases between. Germline V gene data show CDR1 as LGHDT and CDR2 as YNNKEL (reference sequence). The CDR3, as DNA: TGTGCCAGCAGCCTCTTTCCGCGAAAATCCTACAATGAGCAGTTCTTC. It specifies CASSLFPRKSYNEQFF.

V is TRBV19 and J is TRBJ2-2; D is unresolved. Trimming stripped 0 bases from V and 3 bases from J, with 17 bases between. The CDR3 contains 18 residues. Germline V CDR1 and CDR2: LNHDA, SQIVND (reference sequence). This chain's CDR3 is CASSIDRWKNWDTGELFF. DNA for the CDR3: TGTGCCAGTAGTATAGATCGTTGGAAGAATTGGGACACCGGGGAGCTGTTTTTT.

This clone was observed once. The chain joins TRBV4-1 to TRBJ1-6; D gene ambiguous. Germline V gene data show CDR1 as MGHRA and CDR2 as YSYEKL. The V end was cut by 0 bases, the J end by 7 bases, with 10 bases between. The CDR3 consists of 15 residues. CDR3 protein: CASSQEPGPNSPLHF. DNA for the CDR3: TGCGCCAGCAGCCAAGAACCCGGGCCGAATTCACCCCTCCACTTT.

The chain links TRBV5-8 to TRBJ2-1; D perhaps matches TRBD1 (5 bases). Germline V lookup: CDR1 SGHTS, CDR2 YDEGEE. The CDR3 is 15 residues long. V lost 4 bases to trimming and J lost 2 bases, with 13 bases between them. CDR3 amino acids: CASSHTGSPYNEQFF. In DNA, the CDR3 is TGTGCCAGCAGCCATACAGGATCACCCTACAATGAGCAGTTCTTC.

The gene calls are TRBV11-3 and TRBJ2-2; D gene unclear. The CDR3 contains 12 residues. With 5 bases removed from V and 6 bases from J, the gap between germline ends came to 7 bases. Germline lookup yields CDR1 SGHNT and CDR2 YENEEA. The CDR3 is CASSGVAGELFF. In DNA form, the CDR3 reads TGTGCCAGCAGCGGGGTGGCCGGGGAGCTGTTTTTT.

The chain joins TRBV28 to TRBJ1-2; D gene uncertain. CDR3 length: 11 amino acids. V shed 3 bases and J shed 6 bases, with 5 bases lying between them. CDR1 is MDHEN and CDR2 is SYDVKM in the germline V gene. CDR3 DNA sequence: TGTGCCAGCAGTTTTGTGGATGGCTACACCTTC. Encoded protein: CASSFVDGYTF.

V is TRBV28 and J is TRBJ1-1; the D is unclear. The length of the CDR3 is 13 residues. Germline lookup yields CDR1 MDHEN and CDR2 SYDVKM. Trimming took 2 bases from V and 2 from J, leaving 6 bases between them. The CDR3 nucleotides read TGTGCCAGCAGTTTACCGTCAAACACTGAAGCTTTCTTT. Protein sequence: CASSLPSNTEAFF.

The V call is TRBV11-3, the J call TRBJ2-1; possible D gene TRBD2, 5 bases. CDR1 SGHNT and CDR2 YENEEA come from the germline V gene. This CDR3 has 14 residues. V shed 4 bases and J shed 10 bases, with 17 bases lying between them. The CDR3 region is CASSSYSGRGEQFF. CDR3 DNA: TGTGCCAGCAGCTCTTACAGCGGTAGAGGAGAGCAGTTCTTC. Combining the CDR3 with reference TRBV11-3 and TRBJ2-1 gives the whole variable domain EAGVVQSPRYKIIEKKQPVAFWCNPISGHNTLYWYLQNLGQGPELLIRYENEEAVDDSQLPKDRFSAERLKGVDSTLKIQPAELGDSAVYLCASSSYSGRGEQFFGPGTRLTVL.

This chain links TRBV3-1 (or the pseudogene TRBV3-2) with TRBJ1-6, with D uncertain. V lost 4 bases and J 0 bases, leaving 10 bases between the germline ends. The germline V gene has CDR1 LGHDT and CDR2 YNNKEL (reference sequence). The length of the CDR3 is 16 residues. DNA of the CDR3: TGTGCCAGCAGCCGGCCGGGTAGCTCCTATAATTCACCCCTCCACTTT. It translates to CASSRPGSSYNSPLHF.

As concerns this clone: Sequence at one end of the junction differs from germline and may be a read error. The gene calls are TRBV7-7 and TRBJ2-2; unclear D gene. Germline V gene lookup returns CDR1 SSHAT and CDR2 FNYEAQ (reference sequence). This CDR3 spans 13 amino acids. CDR3 protein: CASSPLLPGELFF. In DNA form, the CDR3 reads TGTGCTAGCAGCCCGCTTTTACCCGGGGAGCTGTTTTTT.

The rearrangement uses TRBV3-1 (or the pseudogene TRBV3-2) and TRBJ1-5, with 7 positions matching TRBD1. The CDR3 loop spans 17 amino acids. Trimming cost V 1 base and J 2 bases; bases outside gene matches: 8. Germline CDR1 is LGHDT and CDR2 is YNNKEL (reference sequence). The CDR3 DNA is TGTGCCAGCAGCCAAGCGGAGGGGGCTGGGGGCAATCAGCCCCAGCATTTT. This sequence encodes CASSQAEGAGGNQPQHF.

The count of this clone is one. The chain is built from TRBV7-9 and TRBJ2-7, with D hard to call. This CDR3 contains 15 residues. CDR1 is SEHNR, CDR2 FQNEAQ, per germline (reference sequence). V gave up 1 base and J gave up 0 bases, with 10 bases separating them. DNA for the CDR3: TGTGCCAGCAGCTTAGATCAGGCCGGCTCCTACGAGCAGTACTTC. Amino acid sequence: CASSLDQAGSYEQYF.

This clone appeared a single time. V is TRBV6-5 and J is TRBJ1-5, with D possibly being TRBD1 (5 bases). Trimming shortened V by 3 bases and J by 1 base, and 13 bases separated the two germline ends. The CDR3 totals 16 residues. Looked up from germline, CDR1 is MNHEY and CDR2 is SVGAGI. DNA for the CDR3: TGTGCCAGCAGTTATGCCCTAGGGGACAGCAATCAGCCCCAGCATTTT. This codes for CASSYALGDSNQPQHF.

V and J are TRBV28 and TRBJ2-3; D may be TRBD1 or TRBD2 (5 bases each). The germline V gene encodes CDR1 MDHEN and CDR2 SYDVKM. The CDR3 length is 16 residues. Between the trimmed V and J ends, which lost 5 bases and 8 bases, there was a span of 23 bases. In DNA, the CDR3 is TGTGCCAGCAGTCCCCGCAGGGACCCTTTCACAACTACGCAGTATTTT. This encodes CASSPRRDPFTTTQYF.

J is TRBJ2-1 and V is TRBV19; 9 positions agree with TRBD1. Germline CDR1 reads LNHDA; CDR2 reads SQIVND (reference sequence). J was trimmed by 6 bases and V by 5 bases; bases with no gene match: 11. The CDR3 contains 16 residues. CDR3 region: CASSAAQGALPNEQFF. CDR3 nucleotide sequence: TGTGCCAGTAGTGCGGCACAGGGGGCACTCCCCAATGAGCAGTTCTTC.

The DNA for the CDR3 is TGCAGTGCTAGAGACCGCACTGAAGCTTTCTTT. Translation: CSARDRTEAFF. This chain links TRBV20-1 with TRBJ1-1; no reliable D call. This CDR3 has 11 residues. Trimming took 0 bases from V and 4 from J, leaving 3 bases between them. Germline V gene sequence: CDR1 DFQATT, CDR2 SNEGSKA (reference sequence).